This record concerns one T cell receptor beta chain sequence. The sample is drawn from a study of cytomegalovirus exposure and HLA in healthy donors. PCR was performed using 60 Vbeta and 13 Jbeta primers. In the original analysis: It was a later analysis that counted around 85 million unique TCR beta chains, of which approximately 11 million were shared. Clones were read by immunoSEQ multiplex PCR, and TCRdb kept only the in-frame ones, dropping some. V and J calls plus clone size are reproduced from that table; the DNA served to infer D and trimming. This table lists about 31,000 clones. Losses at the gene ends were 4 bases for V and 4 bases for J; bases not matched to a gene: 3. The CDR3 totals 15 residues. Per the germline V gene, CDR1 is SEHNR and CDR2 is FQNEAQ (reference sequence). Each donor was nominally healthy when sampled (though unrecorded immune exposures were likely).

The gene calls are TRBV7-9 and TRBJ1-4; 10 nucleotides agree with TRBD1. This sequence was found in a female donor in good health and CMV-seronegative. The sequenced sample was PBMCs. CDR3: CASSSGTGVNEKLFF. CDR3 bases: TGTGCCAGCAGCTCCGGGACAGGGGTTAATGAAAAACTGTTTTTT.